The entry below describes one T cell receptor (beta chain). What it binds is not known. This sample is part of a study of T cell responses to AZD1222 COVID-19 vaccine. Regarding the study as a whole: Spike-specific TCR breadth and depth went up after people got two AZD1222 doses. Only 5 or 6 people who got AZD1222 tested seropositive at baseline.

This CDR3 has 16 amino acids. The V gene's germline CDR1 is SNHLY and CDR2 FYNNEI. After removal of 3 bases from V and 5 bases from J, the junction contained 10 bases not matched to a gene. The method was immunoSEQ multiplex PCR; TCRdb's version includes in-frame clones alone and lacks a portion of them. Of some 150,000 clones in the sample, 85% to 95% were seen once. The receptor was isolated from an adult in good health. The material sequenced was peripheral blood, taken on day 0 of AZD1222 vaccination. V gene TRBV2 combines with J gene TRBJ2-5; 9 bases agree with TRBD2. This CDR3 reads CASSEASGVSSETQYF. In DNA, the CDR3 is TGTGCCAGCAGTGAGGCTAGCGGGGTTTCGTCGGAGACCCAGTACTTC.